This T cell receptor (beta chain) came from a study of cytomegalovirus exposure and HLA in healthy donors. Vbeta (60) and Jbeta (13) primers were used in the PCR. TCRdb's copy holds only in-frame clones and misses some; the assay was immunoSEQ multiplex PCR. The sample carries about 150,000 clones, almost 80% recorded once. The CDR3 has 13 residues. In germline, CDR1 is SGHAT, CDR2 FQNNGV. With 0 bases removed from V and 3 bases from J, the gap between germline ends came to 5 bases. Details on this clone: Other nucleotide sequences from this sample produce the same CDR3.

Sequencing was performed on PBMCs. V and J are TRBV11-2 and TRBJ1-1; no reliable D call. The receptor was isolated from a male donor in good health and CMV-seronegative. The CDR3 nucleotides read TGTGCCAGCAGCTTAGATCCTTACACTGAAGCTTTCTTT. Amino acids: CASSLDPYTEAFF.